These 28 T cell receptor beta chains share one sample of origin, sequenced in a study of shared clonotypes between healthy human individuals. Naivety among CD8 cells was defined by CD45RO negativity and positive CCR7 selection, thereby excluding terminally differentiated effector memory CD45RA+ cells. Data came from immunoSEQ multiplex PCR; TCRdb stores just in-frame clones and leaves some out. The table has about 750,000 clones, 80% to 95% seen once. The sample comprised naive CD8+ T cells sorted from blood. The receptors originated from a man between 25 and 39 years old in good health.

CDR3 residues: CSVVPGLDTQYF. The CDR3 DNA follows: TGCAGCGTTGTTCCGGGTCTTGATACGCAGTATTTT. This rearrangement joins TRBV29-1 to TRBJ2-3; D is uncertain. The CDR3 totals 12 residues. In germline, CDR1 is SQVTM, CDR2 ANQGSEA. V lost 4 bases and J 6 bases, leaving 11 bases between the germline ends.

The chain recombines TRBV27 with TRBJ2-7, with 7 positions matching TRBD2. The CDR3 runs to 14 residues. The V gene's germline CDR1 is MNHEY and CDR2 SMNVEV (reference sequence). J was trimmed by 5 bases and V by 8 bases; bases with no gene match: 12. The CDR3 DNA is TGTGCCAGCGCCTCAAGCGGGACCCTGCACGAGCAGTACTTC. Its protein product is CASASSGTLHEQYF.

The chain employs TRBV5-6 and TRBJ2-1, with 15 bases fitting TRBD2. After removal of 4 bases from V and 5 bases from J, the junction contained 13 bases not matched to a gene. The CDR3 is 19 amino acids. Germline values: CDR1 SGHDT, CDR2 YYEEEE. This CDR3 is CASSLGLAGGGTLNNEQFF. For the CDR3, the DNA is TGTGCCAGCAGCCTGGGACTAGCGGGAGGAGGAACCTTAAACAATGAGCAGTTCTTC.

This rearrangement joins TRBV10-1 to TRBJ2-7; 10 bases map to TRBD2. The CDR3 has 18 residues. Germline lookup yields CDR1 WNHNN and CDR2 SYGVQD (reference sequence). Unmatched junction bases numbered 16, after V lost 3 bases and J lost 5 bases. CDR3 loop: CASSDFLAGAGSVDEQYF. In nucleotides, the CDR3 is TGCGCCAGCAGTGATTTCCTAGCGGGAGCTGGTTCCGTGGACGAGCAGTACTTC.

This sequence joins TRBV7-9 and TRBJ2-7; either TRBD1 or TRBD2 may fit D (5 bases each). The CDR3 totals 19 residues. Trimming took 1 base from V and 4 from J, leaving 26 bases between them. Germline V gives CDR1 SEHNR, CDR2 FQNEAQ (reference sequence). The CDR3 DNA reads as TGTGCCAGCAGCTTAGACAGGATAAGCGGAACCCTCAACTATTACGAGCAGTACTTC. It specifies CASSLDRISGTLNYYEQYF. Based on the CDR3 plus reference TRBV7-9 and TRBJ2-7, the full variable domain is DTGVSQNPRHKITKRGQNVTFRCDPISEHNRLYWYRQTLGQGPEFLTYFQNEAQLEKSRLLSDRFSAERPKGSFSTLEIQRTEQGDSAMYLCASSLDRISGTLNYYEQYFGPGTRLTVT.

The gene calls are TRBV28 and TRBJ2-7; 9 nucleotides agree with TRBD1. Germline loops: CDR1 MDHEN, CDR2 SYDVKM. After removal of 3 bases from V and 3 bases from J, the junction contained 6 bases not matched to a gene. This CDR3 has 15 residues. CDR3 in amino acids: CASSFGQGYYYEQYF. CDR3 DNA: TGTGCCAGCAGTTTCGGACAGGGGTACTACTACGAGCAGTACTTC.

The chain's CDR3 is CASSLLGGVGSYEQYF. CDR3 in DNA: TGTGCCAGCAGCTTATTGGGGGGTGTAGGATCCTACGAGCAGTACTTC. The gene calls are TRBV7-6 and TRBJ2-7, with a possible D match to TRBD2 (6 bases). CDR1 and CDR2 from the germline V gene are SGHVS and FNYEAQ. V was cut by 2 bases and J by 1 base, with 15 bases left in between. The CDR3 runs to 16 residues.

Remarks on this clone: Other DNA sequences in the sample encode the same CDR3. The CDR3 DNA reads as TGTGCCAGCAGCGTCGGGGGGGGAACCTACAATGAGCAGTTCTTC. Translation gives CASSVGGGTYNEQFF. This chain uses TRBV9 with TRBJ2-1; 8 bases are shared with TRBD2. Trimming took 2 bases from V and 2 from J; bases not matched to a gene: 3. Germline V gene sequence: CDR1 SGDLS, CDR2 YYNGEE. This CDR3 comprises 15 residues.

This clone has only one observation. The chain employs TRBV14 and TRBJ2-7; D is unclear. V was pared by 6 bases and J by 5 bases, with 11 bases between. CDR3 length: 12 amino acids. Looked up from germline, CDR1 is SGHDN and CDR2 is FVKESK. CDR3 region: CASSLQRDEQYF. The CDR3, as DNA: TGTGCCAGCAGTCTACAAAGGGACGAGCAGTACTTC.

This chain joins TRBV6-1 and TRBJ2-7, with a possible D match to TRBD1 (7 bases). CDR3 length: 15 residues. Trimming pared 2 bases from V and 3 bases from J, leaving 14 bases between. Germline V gives CDR1 MNHNS, CDR2 SASEGT. The CDR3 DNA sequence: TGTGCCAGCAGTGAATGGAGGGGACAGCTCTACGAGCAGTACTTC. Translation: CASSEWRGQLYEQYF.

The chain combines TRBV4-3 with TRBJ2-2; D is unresolved. V dropped 0 bases and J dropped 6 bases, with 5 bases sitting between them. This CDR3 spans 13 amino acids. Per the germline V gene, CDR1 is LGHNA and CDR2 is YSLEER. The CDR3, as DNA: TGCGCCAGCAGCCAAGAAGTGGCCGGGGAGCTGTTTTTT. Amino acid sequence: CASSQEVAGELFF.

The chain links TRBV4-3 to TRBJ2-6, with a possible D match to TRBD2 (5 bases). Germline V gene lookup returns CDR1 LGHNA and CDR2 YSLEER. Trimming removed 2 bases from V and 4 bases from J, with 9 bases in between. The CDR3 totals 15 residues. Here the CDR3 reads CASSQTPGGANVLTF. DNA of the CDR3: TGCGCCAGCAGCCAAACTCCGGGGGGGGCCAACGTCCTGACTTTC.

The genes are TRBV11-2 and TRBJ2-7; TRBD1 aligns across 10 bases. The CDR3 runs to 18 residues. Germline loops: CDR1 SGHAT, CDR2 FQNNGV. The V and J ends lost 5 bases and 6 bases, in that order; junction bases with no gene match: 19. The CDR3 reads CASSHPRTGTGVKREQYF. The CDR3 nucleotides are TGTGCCAGCAGCCACCCGCGAACTGGGACAGGGGTGAAGCGCGAGCAGTACTTC.

This clone was observed a few times. The V call is TRBV27, the J call TRBJ1-5; D gene ambiguous. The germline V gene encodes CDR1 MNHEY and CDR2 SMNVEV (reference sequence). This CDR3 region has 16 residues. Between the trimmed V and J ends, which lost 3 bases and 5 bases, there was a span of 17 bases. The CDR3 sequence is CASSFTSWIGHQPQHF. CDR3 DNA sequence: TGTGCCAGCAGTTTCACCTCTTGGATAGGGCATCAGCCCCAGCATTTT.

V is TRBV28 and J is TRBJ2-7; 9 bases align to TRBD2. CDR3 size: 15 residues. V gave up 3 bases and J gave up 7 bases; unmatched junction bases: 10. Germline V gene data show CDR1 as MDHEN and CDR2 as SYDVKM. DNA for the CDR3: TGTGCCAGCAGTTTTATTAGCGGGAGAGATGAGGAGCAGTACTTC. Protein sequence: CASSFISGRDEEQYF.

In DNA, the CDR3 is TGTGCCAGCAGCTCAGCCTGGGGGACAGGGGCTTTCTTT. This sequence encodes CASSSAWGTGAFF. J is TRBJ1-1 and V is TRBV7-9; 9 bases map to TRBD1. The V gene end was trimmed by 4 bases and the J gene end by 11 bases; junction bases not matched to a gene: 8. The CDR3 is 13 amino acids. The germline CDR1 and CDR2 sequences are SEHNR and FQNEAQ (reference sequence).

The chain carries TRBV15 and TRBJ2-7; D gene unclear. Germline CDR1 LNHNV, CDR2 YYDKDF (reference sequence). The CDR3 runs 16 residues. The germline V and J ends were trimmed by 0 bases and 0 bases, with 12 bases remaining between them. Here the CDR3 DNA reads TGTGCCACCAGCAGAGATGAGACAACAAGCTCCTACGAGCAGTACTTC. Translating it yields CATSRDETTSSYEQYF.

This clone has only one observation. V and J are TRBV5-4 and TRBJ2-7; the D is unclear. This CDR3 is built from 15 residues. V was trimmed by 0 bases and J by 0 bases, leaving 10 bases between them. CDR1 is SGHNT, CDR2 YYREEE, per germline (reference sequence). The CDR3 protein is CASSLVGRPSYEQYF. CDR3 bases: TGTGCCAGCAGCTTGGTGGGCAGGCCCTCCTACGAGCAGTACTTC. Combining the CDR3 with reference TRBV5-4 and TRBJ2-7 gives the whole variable domain ETGVTQSPTHLIKTRGQQVTLRCSSQSGHNTVSWYQQALGQGPQFIFQYYREEENGRGNFPPRFSGLQFPNYSSELNVNALELDDSALYLCASSLVGRPSYEQYFGPGTRLTVT.

The chain recombines TRBV18 with TRBJ2-7, with no clear D. In germline, CDR1 is KGHSH, CDR2 LQKENI. This CDR3 has 12 amino acids. Deletions cut 0 bases from V and 6 bases from J, with 6 bases between. CDR3 in amino acids: CASSPPMGEQYF. The CDR3 DNA reads TGTGCCAGCTCACCACCGATGGGCGAGCAGTACTTC. The variable domain in full, completed from reference TRBV18 and TRBJ2-7, reads NAGVMQNPRHLVRRRGQEARLRCSPMKGHSHVYWYRQLPEEGLKFMVYLQKENIIDESGMPKERFSAEFPKEGPSILRIQQVVRGDSAAYFCASSPPMGEQYFGPGTRLTVT.

The chain links TRBV19 to TRBJ2-2; 10 bases align to TRBD1. After removal of 4 bases from V and 2 bases from J, the junction contained 4 bases not matched to a gene. Germline V lookup: CDR1 LNHDA, CDR2 SQIVND (reference sequence). This CDR3 region has 16 residues. CDR3 nucleotides: TGTGCCAGTAGTACGGGACAGGGGCACAACACCGGGGAGCTGTTTTTT. The encoded protein is CASSTGQGHNTGELFF.

This clone was detected only a few times. V and J are TRBV18 and TRBJ1-1; the match to TRBD1 covers 7 bases. V shed 6 bases and J 0 bases; nucleotides not matched to a gene: 4. Germline CDR1 is KGHSH and CDR2 is LQKENI. The CDR3 sequence is 14 residues long. CDR3 in DNA: TGTGCCAGCTCGTGGGACAGCCTGAACACTGAAGCTTTCTTT. Encoded protein: CASSWDSLNTEAFF.

The rearrangement uses TRBV5-1 and TRBJ2-1; no clear D. Germline V CDR1 and CDR2: SGHRS, YFSETQ. With 5 bases removed from V and 4 bases from J, the gap between germline ends came to 7 bases. This CDR3 is 12 amino acids long. The CDR3 nucleotides are TGCGCCAGCAGGTTAGGATACAATGAGCAGTTCTTC. Amino acid sequence: CASRLGYNEQFF.

Points on this clone: Additional DNA sequences in this sample encode the identical CDR3. The chain employs TRBV5-1 and TRBJ2-1; 9 bases map to TRBD2. The V gene end was trimmed by 0 bases and the J gene end by 1 base; junction bases not matched to a gene: 5. Germline CDR1 reads SGHRS; CDR2 reads YFSETQ. This CDR3 contains 17 residues. The CDR3 spells CASSLAPLAGSYNEQFF. The CDR3 bases are TGCGCCAGCAGCTTGGCCCCCCTAGCGGGATCCTACAATGAGCAGTTCTTC.

The chain joins TRBV10-3 to TRBJ2-5; D unresolved. The CDR3 runs to 12 residues. Trimming stripped 2 bases from V and 5 bases from J, with 6 bases between. The germline V gene has CDR1 ENHRY and CDR2 SYGVKD. CDR3 protein: CAISERAETQYF. CDR3 bases: TGTGCCATCAGTGAGAGGGCTGAGACCCAGTACTTC.

This clone was observed a handful of times. This chain uses TRBV10-1 with TRBJ2-2; 9 bases map to TRBD2. The CDR3 consists of 18 residues. The germline V gene encodes CDR1 WNHNN and CDR2 SYGVQD (reference sequence). Unmatched junction bases numbered 16, after V lost 3 bases and J lost 8 bases. Here the CDR3 reads CASSDRARGLAGQGELFF. CDR3 nucleotides: TGCGCCAGCAGTGACCGTGCGAGAGGGCTAGCGGGGCAAGGGGAGCTGTTTTTT.

The chain joins TRBV7-9 to TRBJ2-1, with TRBD1 matching 8 bases. The V gene's germline CDR1 is SEHNR and CDR2 FQNEAQ (reference sequence). The CDR3 contains 15 residues. V gave up 5 bases and J gave up 5 bases; unmatched junction bases: 8. This CDR3 is CASSPRDRLHNEQFF. The CDR3, as DNA: TGTGCCAGCAGCCCGCGGGACAGGCTTCACAATGAGCAGTTCTTC.

The V gene is TRBV7-9, the J gene TRBJ1-2, with a tentative D call TRBD1 (5 bases). CDR1 and CDR2 from the germline V gene are SEHNR and FQNEAQ (reference sequence). The CDR3 totals 12 residues. V lost 2 bases and J lost 4, with 5 bases in between. The CDR3 DNA sequence: TGTGCCAGCAGCTTAAGGGGCTATGGCTACACCTTC. Protein: CASSLRGYGYTF.

The rearrangement links TRBV4-2 to TRBJ2-7; D is perhaps TRBD2 (6 bases). V lost 0 bases to trimming and J lost 1 base, with 19 bases between them. Germline CDR1 LGHNA, CDR2 YNFKEQ. This CDR3 has 18 amino acids. CDR3 loop: CASSQERHGASVSYEQYF. CDR3 in DNA: TGTGCCAGCAGCCAAGAGAGGCACGGGGCTAGCGTGTCCTACGAGCAGTACTTC.